The 9 T cell receptor beta chains below come from one sample, sequenced in a study of identical twins. A single record per CDR3 protein comes from TCRdb applying MiXCR to the 5' RACE reads. The table shows roughly 1.6 million distinct CDR3 sequences, with roughly a third occurring only once. Source material: cord blood. The receptors here all came from a newborn girl in good health.

This clonotype was counted only a few times. V is TRBV7-2 and J is TRBJ1-4, with D possibly matching TRBD1 (5 bases). Deletions cut 0 bases from V and 9 bases from J, with 14 bases between. The CDR3 contains 15 residues. CDR1 is SGHTA and CDR2 is FQGNSA in the germline V gene. The CDR3 nucleotides read TGTGCCAGCAGCTTAGCCCCAGGGTACGCTAAAAAACTGTTTTTT. Residues: CASSLAPGYAKKLFF.

This clonotype was seen a few times. This chain connects TRBV9 to TRBJ1-2; 9 positions match TRBD1. This CDR3 has 14 amino acids. V trimming: 8 bases; J trimming: 3 bases; junction bases outside the gene matches: 8. Germline V CDR1 and CDR2: SGDLS, YYNGEE. Here the CDR3 DNA reads TGTGCCAGACTCCGGACAGGGGAGGACTATGGCTACACCTTC. Protein sequence: CARLRTGEDYGYTF.

The rearrangement uses TRBV28 and TRBJ2-7; TRBD1 is a possible D gene (6 bases). The CDR3 loop spans 17 amino acids. The germline gives CDR1 MDHEN, CDR2 SYDVKM. Trimming removed 4 bases at V and 2 bases at J, with 21 bases between. The CDR3 sequence: CASSSNHPTGLPYEQYF. CDR3 bases: TGTGCCAGCAGTTCCAACCACCCGACAGGACTCCCCTACGAGCAGTACTTC.

A word on this clonotype: This may be a read error, as it is one base from a much larger clone. The chain links TRBV10-3 to TRBJ2-5; weak D call: TRBD1 (6 bases). Germline V lookup: CDR1 ENHRY, CDR2 SYGVKD. The CDR3 has 16 residues. CDR3 loop: CATSEREKTGQETQYF. The DNA of the CDR3 is TGTGCCACCAGTGAGCGCGAGAAAACAGGGCAGGAGACCCAGTACTTC.

The genes are TRBV30 and TRBJ2-7, with 10 bases that match TRBD1. The DNA matches TRBJ2-5 better at its end, which makes the J call doubtful. Per the germline V gene, CDR1 is GTSNPN and CDR2 is SVGIG (reference sequence). The CDR3 consists of 13 residues. The chain's CDR3 is CAWSRDRGKTQYF. CDR3 DNA sequence: TGTGCCTGGAGTCGGGACAGGGGAAAGACCCAGTACTTC.

The chain recombines TRBV20-1 with TRBJ2-7; a weak D match, TRBD1 (5 bases). Trimming shortened V by 1 base and J by 2 bases, and 9 bases separated the two germline ends. This CDR3 is 13 amino acids long. Germline values: CDR1 DFQATT, CDR2 SNEGSKA (reference sequence). CDR3 sequence: CSARVLQAYEQYF. CDR3 bases: TGCAGTGCTAGAGTGCTACAGGCCTACGAGCAGTACTTC.

The rearrangement joins TRBV29-1 to TRBJ2-7, with TRBD1 matching over 8 bases. The CDR3 covers 14 residues. With V trimmed by 3 bases and J by 2 bases, 6 bases remained unmatched. Germline CDR1 and CDR2: SQVTM and ANQGSEA. The DNA for the CDR3 is TGCAGCGTTGATGACGGACAGGGTCCCTACGAGCAGTACTTC. Translating gives CSVDDGQGPYEQYF.

The genes are TRBV4-2 and TRBJ2-1; 8 positions agree with TRBD2. This CDR3 comprises 17 residues. The germline V gene has CDR1 LGHNA and CDR2 YNFKEQ. V was pared by 2 bases and J by 4 bases, with 10 bases of the junction left unmatched. The CDR3, as DNA: TGTGCCAGCAGCCAACCCACCGGGAGCGGGAGTTACAATGAGCAGTTCTTC. As protein: CASSQPTGSGSYNEQFF.

The V and J genes are TRBV13 and TRBJ2-2; 9 bases fit TRBD1. The CDR3 has 16 amino acids. Trimming at V came to 5 bases and at J to 6 bases, leaving 10 bases not matched to a gene. Germline V CDR1 and CDR2: PRHDT, FYEKMQ (reference sequence). In DNA form, the CDR3 reads TGTGCCAGCAGCGCTCCGGGACAGGGAAAATCCGGGGAGCTGTTTTTT. This gives the protein CASSAPGQGKSGELFF.